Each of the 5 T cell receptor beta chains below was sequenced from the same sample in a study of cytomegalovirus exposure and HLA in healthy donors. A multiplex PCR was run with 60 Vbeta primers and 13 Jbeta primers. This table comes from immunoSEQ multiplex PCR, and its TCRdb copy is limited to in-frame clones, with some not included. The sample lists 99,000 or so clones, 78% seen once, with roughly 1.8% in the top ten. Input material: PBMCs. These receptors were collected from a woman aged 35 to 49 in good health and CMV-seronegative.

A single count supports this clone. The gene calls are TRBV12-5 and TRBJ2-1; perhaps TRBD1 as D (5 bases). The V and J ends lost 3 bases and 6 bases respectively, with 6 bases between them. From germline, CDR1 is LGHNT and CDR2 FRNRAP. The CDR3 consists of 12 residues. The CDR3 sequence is CASGLGVNEQFF. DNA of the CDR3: TGTGCTAGTGGTTTAGGGGTCAATGAGCAGTTCTTC.

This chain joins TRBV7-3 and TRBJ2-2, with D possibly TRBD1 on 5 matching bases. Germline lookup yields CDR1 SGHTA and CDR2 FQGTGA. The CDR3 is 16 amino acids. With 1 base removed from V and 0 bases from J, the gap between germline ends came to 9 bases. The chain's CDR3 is CASSLKGDSNTGELFF. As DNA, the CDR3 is TGTGCCAGCAGCTTAAAAGGGGATTCGAACACCGGGGAGCTGTTTTTT.

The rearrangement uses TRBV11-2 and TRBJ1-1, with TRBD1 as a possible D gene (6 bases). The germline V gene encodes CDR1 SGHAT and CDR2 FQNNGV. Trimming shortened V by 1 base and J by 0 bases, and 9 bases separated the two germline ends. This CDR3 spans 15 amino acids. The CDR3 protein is CASSLGTVMNTEAFF. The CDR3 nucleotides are TGTGCCAGCAGCTTAGGGACAGTCATGAACACTGAAGCTTTCTTT.

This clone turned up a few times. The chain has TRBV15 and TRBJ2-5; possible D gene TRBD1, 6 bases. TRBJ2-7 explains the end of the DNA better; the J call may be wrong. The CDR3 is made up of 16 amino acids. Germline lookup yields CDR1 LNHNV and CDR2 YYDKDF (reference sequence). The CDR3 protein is CATSRARDLQGYEQYF. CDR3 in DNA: TGTGCCACCAGCAGAGCGAGGGATCTTCAGGGGTACGAGCAGTACTTC.

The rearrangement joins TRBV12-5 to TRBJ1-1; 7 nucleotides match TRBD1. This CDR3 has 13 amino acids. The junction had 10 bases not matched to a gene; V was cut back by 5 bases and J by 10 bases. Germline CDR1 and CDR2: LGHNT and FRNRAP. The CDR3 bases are TGTGCTAGTGGTCCGAATCCGACAGGGCCAGCTTTCTTT. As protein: CASGPNPTGPAFF.